The source of this TCR beta chain is a study of regulatory T cells in long-lasting Graves disease. Study at large: Antithyroid drug use was under 3 months in newly diagnosed Graves' patients.

Overall study findings and caveats: Favored gene segments in persistent disease were TRBV28, TRBJ1-2 and TRBJ2-5.

Time point defined: newly diagnosed GD, antithyroid drugs for less than 3 months. Researchers made the TCR library from RNA that was extracted from PBMCs. Into tubes containing EDTA, approximately 8.9 milliliters of peripheral blood were drawn. Both iRepertoire HTBI primers and Arm-PCR of CDR3 regions were used to build the TCR beta libraries. MiXCR, applied by TCRdb to the multiplex PCR reads, yields one record per CDR3 protein. The sample carries fewer than 650,000 distinct CDR3 sequences, about 15% recorded once. Trimming took off 6 bases at V and 2 bases at J, with 12 bases between the two ends. The CDR3 runs 14 residues. Germline lookup yields CDR1 MDHEN and CDR2 SYDVKM. Regarding this clonotype: Its target is not known.

In addition, the sample was reused for a study of T cells in Graves' hyperthyroidism and ophthalmopathy. That paper states: In the first-round RT-PCR of the TCR CDR3, the HTBI primer set was used.

The sequencing here drew on peripheral blood mononuclear cells (PBMCs), taken at new diagnosis, from a patient treated with antithyroid drugs. This chain uses TRBV28 with TRBJ2-3; D tentatively fits TRBD1 or TRBD2 (5 bases each). The sequence was collected from a woman aged 25 to 39 with Graves disease. The CDR3 is CASSPGDVTDTQYF. CDR3 DNA: TGTGCCAGCAGCCCCGGGGACGTCACAGATACGCAGTATTTT.